These 26 T cell receptor beta chains came from one sample sequenced in a study of T cells after somatic rescue of genetic block. Libraries were prepared by immunoSEQ multiplex PCR; TCRdb keeps only in-frame clonotypes and omits some of them. The sample lists 45,000 to 55,000 clones, approximately 96% seen once, with roughly 0.074% in the top ten. The sample comprised peripheral blood mononuclear cells (PBMCs). Every receptor here comes from a child younger than two.

The chain links TRBV11-3 to TRBJ2-1, with 7 nucleotides matching TRBD1. The CDR3 is 15 amino acids. Germline assignment: CDR1 SGHNT and CDR2 YENEEA. V lost 2 bases, J lost 4 bases, and 5 bases stayed unmatched. CDR3 sequence reads: CASSLTGVAYNEQFF. The CDR3 DNA reads TGTGCCAGCAGCTTAACAGGGGTGGCATACAATGAGCAGTTCTTC.

The chain carries TRBV18 and TRBJ2-7; TRBD2 matches 9 bases. J gave up 2 bases and V 3 bases, and 2 bases lay outside the gene matches. There are 14 residues in the CDR3. Germline V gene lookup returns CDR1 KGHSH and CDR2 LQKENI. CDR3 protein: CASSPQREAYEQYF. The CDR3 DNA is TGTGCCAGCTCACCCCAGCGGGAGGCCTACGAGCAGTACTTC. Drawing the rest from reference TRBV18 and TRBJ2-7, the complete variable domain is NAGVMQNPRHLVRRRGQEARLRCSPMKGHSHVYWYRQLPEEGLKFMVYLQKENIIDESGMPKERFSAEFPKEGPSILRIQQVVRGDSAAYFCASSPQREAYEQYFGPGTRLTVT.

The chain carries TRBV19 and TRBJ2-7; 9 bases are shared with TRBD1. This CDR3 region has 15 residues. V lost 0 bases, J lost 3 bases, and 3 bases stayed unmatched. Germline CDR1 LNHDA, CDR2 SQIVND (reference sequence). The CDR3 region is CASSIDSTGGYEQYF. The DNA for the CDR3 is TGTGCCAGTAGTATAGACTCGACAGGGGGCTACGAGCAGTACTTC.

The chain has TRBV7-2 and TRBJ1-2; D gene ambiguous. V was pared by 2 bases and J by 0 bases, with 4 bases between. The germline gives CDR1 SGHTA, CDR2 FQGNSA. This CDR3 region has 13 residues. CDR3 sequence reads: CASSLTANYGYTF. The DNA of the CDR3 is TGTGCCAGCAGCTTAACAGCTAACTATGGCTACACCTTC.

V is TRBV7-2 and J is TRBJ2-7, with 8 bases identical to TRBD2. The trim removed 0 bases at V and 2 bases at J, leaving 3 bases unmatched. Germline V gene data show CDR1 as SGHTA and CDR2 as FQGNSA. CDR3 length equals 15 residues. In nucleotides, the CDR3 is TGTGCCAGCAGCTTAGCTCTAGCGGGCACCTACGAGCAGTACTTC. Translated: CASSLALAGTYEQYF.

This rearrangement joins TRBV7-9 to TRBJ1-6; TRBD1 might be the D (5 bases). V was clipped by 8 bases and J by 3 bases, with 11 bases between them. The CDR3 has 14 residues. Germline loops: CDR1 SEHNR, CDR2 FQNEAQ (reference sequence). CDR3 DNA sequence: TGTGCCAGCGGGGACTCACTCTATAATTCACCCCTCCACTTT. Protein product: CASGDSLYNSPLHF.

The rearrangement joins TRBV2 to TRBJ2-1; 8 nucleotides agree with TRBD2. Germline V gene data show CDR1 as SNHLY and CDR2 as FYNNEI. The CDR3 is 14 residues long. With V trimmed by 7 bases and J by 7 bases, 9 bases remained unmatched. CDR3 residues: CASKETGGGNEQFF. The CDR3 nucleotides read TGTGCCAGCAAGGAAACGGGAGGGGGAAATGAGCAGTTCTTC.

This chain links TRBV9 with TRBJ2-7, with TRBD1 as a possible D gene (5 bases). Germline CDR1 is SGDLS and CDR2 is YYNGEE. This CDR3 is 15 amino acids long. V lost 2 bases and J lost 3, with 15 bases in between. The CDR3 coding sequence is TGTGCCAGCAGCGTCGCTCAGGGAAGGTTCTACGAGCAGTACTTC. Its protein is CASSVAQGRFYEQYF. Supplemented by reference TRBV9 and TRBJ2-7, the full variable domain reads DSGVTQTPKHLITATGQRVTLRCSPRSGDLSVYWYQQSLDQGLQFLIQYYNGEERAKGNILERFSAQQFPDLHSELNLSSLELGDSALYFCASSVAQGRFYEQYFGPGTRLTVT.

This chain joins TRBV4-2 and TRBJ2-1; D not resolved. The CDR3 has 12 amino acids. V lost 2 bases, J lost 3 bases, and 2 bases lay in between. CDR1 LGHNA and CDR2 YNFKEQ come from the germline V gene. The CDR3 protein is CASSQNYNEQFF. For the CDR3, the DNA is TGTGCCAGCAGCCAAAACTACAATGAGCAGTTCTTC.

This chain uses TRBV4-3 with TRBJ2-2, with TRBD2 matching 11 bases. V dropped 0 bases and J dropped 0; count of bases not matched to a gene: 6. CDR1 is LGHNA, CDR2 YSLEER, per germline. This CDR3 spans 19 amino acids. The CDR3 DNA reads TGCGCCAGCAGCCAAGATGTTACTAGCGGGAGTACGAACACCGGGGAGCTGTTTTTT. Translated: CASSQDVTSGSTNTGELFF.

The chain recombines TRBV5-5 with TRBJ2-7, with unresolved D. Germline CDR1 is SGHKS and CDR2 is YYEKEE (reference sequence). Trimming left V 2 bases short and J 6 bases short, with 15 bases between. CDR3 length equals 14 residues. CDR3 sequence reads: CASSFLRQPREQYF. For the CDR3, the DNA is TGTGCCAGCAGCTTCTTGCGTCAGCCCCGCGAGCAGTACTTC.

This chain uses TRBV7-9 with TRBJ1-4; TRBD1 agrees at 8 bases. The ends lost 4 bases at V and 4 bases at J; junction bases unmatched: 2. CDR3 length: 14 amino acids. From germline, CDR1 is SEHNR and CDR2 FQNEAQ (reference sequence). The chain's CDR3 is CASSSQGVNEKLFF. The CDR3 DNA sequence: TGTGCCAGCAGCTCACAGGGGGTTAATGAAAAACTGTTTTTT. The full variable domain, in which reference TRBV7-9 and TRBJ1-4 provide the parts outside the CDR3, is DTGVSQNPRHKITKRGQNVTFRCDPISEHNRLYWYRQTLGQGPEFLTYFQNEAQLEKSRLLSDRFSAERPKGSFSTLEIQRTEQGDSAMYLCASSSQGVNEKLFFGSGTQLSVL.

The chain recombines TRBV15 with TRBJ2-3; 9 bases align to TRBD2. The V and J ends lost 3 bases and 5 bases, in that order; junction bases with no gene match: 6. The CDR3 length is 15 residues. Germline V lookup: CDR1 LNHNV, CDR2 YYDKDF (reference sequence). The CDR3 spells CATSSLAGVLDTQYF. The CDR3 nucleotides are TGTGCCACCAGCAGCTTAGCGGGAGTACTAGATACGCAGTATTTT.

The V and J genes are TRBV6-1 and TRBJ2-1; D is ambiguous. The CDR3 length is 14 residues. The V end was cut by 2 bases, the J end by 6 bases, with 11 bases between. Germline V CDR1 and CDR2: MNHNS, SASEGT. DNA of the CDR3: TGTGCCAGCAGTGAACTGGGGATCATCAATGAGCAGTTCTTC. Amino acid sequence: CASSELGIINEQFF.

The chain joins TRBV19 to TRBJ2-7; TRBD2 aligns across 9 bases. From germline, CDR1 is LNHDA and CDR2 SQIVND (reference sequence). V was clipped by 3 bases and J by 4 bases; unmatched bases: 4. This CDR3 contains 14 residues. CDR3 loop: CASSIALAGYEQYF. The CDR3 DNA sequence: TGTGCCAGTAGTATTGCCCTAGCGGGGTACGAGCAGTACTTC.

V and J are TRBV28 and TRBJ2-7, with TRBD2 identical over 10 bases. The germline CDR1 and CDR2 sequences are MDHEN and SYDVKM. Trimming removed 5 bases from V and 6 bases from J; junction bases left unmatched: 10. The CDR3 extends over 15 amino acids. For the CDR3, the DNA is TGTGCCAGCAGTCCCCGAGGTAGCGGGAGGCCCGAGCAGTACTTC. It translates to CASSPRGSGRPEQYF.

This clone was counted between two and nine times. The rearrangement links TRBV9 to TRBJ1-1; D is unresolved. This CDR3 has 13 amino acids. The germline V gene encodes CDR1 SGDLS and CDR2 YYNGEE. V shed 2 bases and J shed 3 bases, with 8 bases lying between them. CDR3 in DNA: TGTGCCAGCAGCGTGGGTGGTCACACTGAAGCTTTCTTT. Translation gives CASSVGGHTEAFF.

This clone was seen only a few times. The chain carries TRBV19 and TRBJ1-5; D gene ambiguous. V lost 3 bases to trimming and J lost 0 bases, with 6 bases between them. The CDR3 has 14 residues. The V gene's germline CDR1 is LNHDA and CDR2 SQIVND (reference sequence). CDR3 sequence (DNA): TGTGCCAGTAGTATGACCGTTAGCAATCAGCCCCAGCATTTT. Translating gives CASSMTVSNQPQHF.

The chain is built from TRBV21-1 and TRBJ1-6; the table's D gene call, TRBD1, was not cross checked with the DNA. TRBV21-1 is assigned pseudogene status. The length of the CDR3 is 15 residues. The CDR3 is CASSRSTGHNSPLHF. The CDR3 coding sequence is TGTGCCAGCAGCAGGTCGACAGGTCATAATTCACCCCTCCACTTT.

The chain recombines TRBV7-7 with TRBJ1-2; 7 positions agree with TRBD1. The V gene's germline CDR1 is SSHAT and CDR2 FNYEAQ (reference sequence). The CDR3 spans 15 residues. V shed 2 bases, J shed 8 bases, and the junction held 11 bases outside the gene matches. As DNA, the CDR3 is TGTGCCAGCAGCTTACTCCAGGGGGTGTATTACGGCTACACCTTC. Protein product: CASSLLQGVYYGYTF.

In the case of this clone: The junction departs from the called germline gene at one end, perhaps through a read error. This chain joins TRBV5-4 and TRBJ2-1; a weak D match, TRBD2 (6 bases). The germline CDR1 and CDR2 sequences are SGHNT and YYREEE (reference sequence). The CDR3 runs to 14 residues. CDR3 DNA: TGTGCCAGCAGCCTCCGGGACTCCTCCAATGAGCAGTTCTTC. As protein: CASSLRDSSNEQFF.

This sequence joins TRBV6-1 and TRBJ1-2, with D uncertain. V was shortened by 3 bases and J by 2 bases, with 1 base between the two germline ends. Germline assignment: CDR1 MNHNS and CDR2 SASEGT. The CDR3 length is 11 residues. The CDR3 here is CASSDNYGYTF. CDR3 sequence (DNA): TGTGCCAGCAGTGACAACTATGGCTACACCTTC.

V usage is TRBV10-3 and J usage is TRBJ2-1, with 7 bases identical to TRBD2. With 4 bases clipped from V and 0 bases from J, the junction kept 0 bases outside the gene matches. CDR3 size: 14 residues. Germline CDR1 is ENHRY and CDR2 is SYGVKD. CDR3 nucleotides: TGTGCCATCAGTGGGACTAGCTCCTACAATGAGCAGTTCTTC. Amino acids: CAISGTSSYNEQFF.

CDR3: CASSRGPKYF. CDR3 in DNA: TGTGCCAGCAGCAGGGGGCCGAAGTATTTT. The rearrangement links TRBV7-9 to TRBJ2-3; 7 bases fit TRBD1. The junction had 3 bases not matched to a gene; V was cut back by 5 bases and J by 13 bases. This CDR3 region has 10 residues. CDR1 SEHNR and CDR2 FQNEAQ come from the germline V gene (reference sequence).

V usage is TRBV7-2 and J usage is TRBJ1-2, with D uncertain. Deletions cut 6 bases from V and 2 bases from J, with 10 bases between. Germline lookup yields CDR1 SGHTA and CDR2 FQGNSA. CDR3 length equals 13 residues. CDR3: CASRSSGNYGYTF. Here the CDR3 DNA reads TGTGCCAGCAGGTCGTCGGGAAACTATGGCTACACCTTC.

The rearrangement links TRBV12-5 to TRBJ2-3; TRBD1 matches 8 bases. V lost 7 bases, J lost 1 base, and 7 bases stayed unmatched. This CDR3 has 15 residues. Germline CDR1 LGHNT, CDR2 FRNRAP. This CDR3 reads CASVLQTGGTDTQYF. The CDR3, as DNA: TGTGCTAGTGTTCTCCAGACAGGGGGCACAGATACGCAGTATTTT.